This entry lists 9 T cell receptor beta chains sequenced from one sample in a study of CD4 T cells in relation to SARS-CoV-2 and coronaviruses. TCRdb keeps only in-frame clones here, not all; method: immunoSEQ multiplex PCR. The data hold 50,000 to 65,000 clones, with about 91% observed a single time. The material sequenced was naive CD4+ T cells from PBMCs. The sample's subset: naive CD4+ T cells isolated by negative enrichment. These receptors all come from an adult with COVID-19.

V gene TRBV5-8 combines with J gene TRBJ2-4; TRBD1 aligns across 7 bases. Germline loops: CDR1 SGHTS, CDR2 YDEGEE. Trimming cost V 0 bases and J 7 bases; bases outside gene matches: 7. CDR3 size: 15 residues. The CDR3 DNA sequence: TGTGCCAGCAGCTTGGACCCGGGACAGAGGAACATTCAGTACTTC. Encoded protein: CASSLDPGQRNIQYF.

This sequence joins TRBV9 and TRBJ2-7; no firm D call. V lost 4 bases and J lost 5, with 16 bases in between. CDR1 SGDLS and CDR2 YYNGEE come from the germline V gene. CDR3 size: 14 residues. The CDR3 reads CASSPPGPEDEQYF. CDR3 in DNA: TGTGCCAGCAGCCCACCGGGCCCTGAGGACGAGCAGTACTTC.

The V call is TRBV3-1 (or the pseudogene TRBV3-2), the J call TRBJ1-2, with D maybe TRBD1 (5 bases). V was shortened by 0 bases and J by 4 bases, with 9 bases between the two germline ends. The CDR3 contains 14 residues. Germline values: CDR1 LGHDT, CDR2 YNNKEL (reference sequence). CDR3 DNA sequence: TGTGCCAGCAGCCAAGATTGGACACTCTATGGCTACACCTTC. Its protein product is CASSQDWTLYGYTF.

This clone has a single count. In nucleotides, the CDR3 is TGTGCCAGCAGTTCCGTACAGGGAAGGGGTCAGCCCCAGCATTTT. Amino acids: CASSSVQGRGQPQHF. The rearrangement joins TRBV27 to TRBJ1-5, with D possibly being TRBD1 (6 bases). The CDR3 has 15 residues. V shed 4 bases and J shed 6 bases, with 16 bases lying between them. CDR1 is MNHEY, CDR2 SMNVEV, per germline (reference sequence).

The chain links TRBV9 to TRBJ2-5; 7 bases map to TRBD2. The CDR3 has 15 residues. Germline lookup yields CDR1 SGDLS and CDR2 YYNGEE. The ends lost 1 base at V and 4 bases at J; junction bases unmatched: 7. CDR3: CASSVLADEGETQYF. DNA of the CDR3: TGTGCCAGCAGCGTACTAGCGGACGAGGGAGAGACCCAGTACTTC.

The chain joins TRBV9 to TRBJ2-1; 9 nucleotides agree with TRBD1. Trimming cost V 4 bases and J 3 bases; bases outside gene matches: 5. CDR1 SGDLS and CDR2 YYNGEE come from the germline V gene. The CDR3 sequence is 15 residues long. CDR3 region: CASSPGTGNYNEQFF. Here the CDR3 DNA reads TGTGCCAGCAGCCCAGGGACAGGGAACTACAATGAGCAGTTCTTC.

This chain uses TRBV18 with TRBJ2-7; 8 nucleotides agree with TRBD2. The V gene's germline CDR1 is KGHSH and CDR2 LQKENI. This CDR3 is 14 amino acids long. V shed 2 bases and J 2 bases; nucleotides not matched to a gene: 2. The CDR3 region is CASSPSGLAYEQYF. As DNA, the CDR3 is TGTGCCAGCTCACCATCGGGACTAGCCTACGAGCAGTACTTC.

CDR3 sequence: CASSLMARNTDTQYF. DNA for the CDR3: TGTGCCAGCAGCTTAATGGCCAGGAACACAGATACGCAGTATTTT. V usage is TRBV7-9 and J usage is TRBJ2-3; no definite D call. CDR3 length equals 15 residues. Trimming cost V 2 bases and J 2 bases, with 11 bases left between them. The germline V gene has CDR1 SEHNR and CDR2 FQNEAQ (reference sequence). Filled out from reference TRBV7-9 and TRBJ2-3, the complete variable domain reads DTGVSQNPRHKITKRGQNVTFRCDPISEHNRLYWYRQTLGQGPEFLTYFQNEAQLEKSRLLSDRFSAERPKGSFSTLEIQRTEQGDSAMYLCASSLMARNTDTQYFGPGTRLTVL.

The rearrangement joins TRBV6-2 or TRBV6-3 to TRBJ1-1, with D possibly being TRBD1 (5 bases). This CDR3 has 13 amino acids. The germline V and J ends were trimmed by 4 bases and 11 bases, with 17 bases remaining between them. Germline V gene data show CDR1 as MNHEY and CDR2 as SVGEGT. In DNA form, the CDR3 reads TGTGCCAGCAGTTCCCGGGGCTCCGGGGGGGCTTTCTTT. Its protein is CASSSRGSGGAFF.